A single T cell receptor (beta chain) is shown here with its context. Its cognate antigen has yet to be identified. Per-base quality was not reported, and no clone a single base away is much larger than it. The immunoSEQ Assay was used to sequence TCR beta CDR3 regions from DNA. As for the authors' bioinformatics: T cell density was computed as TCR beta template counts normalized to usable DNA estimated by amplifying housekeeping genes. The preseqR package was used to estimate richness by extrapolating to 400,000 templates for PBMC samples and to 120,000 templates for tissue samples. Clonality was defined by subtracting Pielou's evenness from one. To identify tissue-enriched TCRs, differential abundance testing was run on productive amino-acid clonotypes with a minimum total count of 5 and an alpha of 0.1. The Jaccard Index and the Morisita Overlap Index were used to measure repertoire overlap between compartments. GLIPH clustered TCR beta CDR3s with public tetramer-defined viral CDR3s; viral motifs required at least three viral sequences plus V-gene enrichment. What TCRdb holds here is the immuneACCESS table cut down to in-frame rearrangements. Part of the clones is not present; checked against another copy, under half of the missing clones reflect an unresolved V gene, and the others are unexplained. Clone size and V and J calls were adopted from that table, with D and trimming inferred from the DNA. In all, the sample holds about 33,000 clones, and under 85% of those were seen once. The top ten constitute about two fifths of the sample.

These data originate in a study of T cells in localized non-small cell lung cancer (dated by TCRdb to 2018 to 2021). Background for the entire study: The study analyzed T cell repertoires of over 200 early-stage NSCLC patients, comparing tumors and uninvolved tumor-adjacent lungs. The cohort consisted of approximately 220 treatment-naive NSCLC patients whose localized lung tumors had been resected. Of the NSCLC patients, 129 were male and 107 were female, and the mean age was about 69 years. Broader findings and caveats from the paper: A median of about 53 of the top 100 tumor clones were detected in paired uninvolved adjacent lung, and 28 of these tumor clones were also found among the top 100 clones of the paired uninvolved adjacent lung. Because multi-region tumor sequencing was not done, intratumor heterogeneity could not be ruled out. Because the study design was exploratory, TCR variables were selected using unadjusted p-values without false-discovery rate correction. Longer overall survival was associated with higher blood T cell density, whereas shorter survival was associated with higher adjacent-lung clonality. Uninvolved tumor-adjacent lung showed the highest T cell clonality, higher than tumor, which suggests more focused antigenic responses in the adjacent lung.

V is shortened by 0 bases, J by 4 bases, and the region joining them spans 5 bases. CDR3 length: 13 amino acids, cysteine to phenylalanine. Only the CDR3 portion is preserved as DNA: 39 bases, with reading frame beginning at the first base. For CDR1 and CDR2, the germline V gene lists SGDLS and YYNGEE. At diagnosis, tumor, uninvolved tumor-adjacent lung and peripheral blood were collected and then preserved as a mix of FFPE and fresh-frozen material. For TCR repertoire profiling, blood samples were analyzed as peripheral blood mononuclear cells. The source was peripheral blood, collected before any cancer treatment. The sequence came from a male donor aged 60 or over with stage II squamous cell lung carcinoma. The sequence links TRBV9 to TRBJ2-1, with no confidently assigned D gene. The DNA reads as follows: TGTGCCAGCAGCGTAGCCCTTTACAATGAGCAGTTCTTC. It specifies CASSVALYNEQFF.